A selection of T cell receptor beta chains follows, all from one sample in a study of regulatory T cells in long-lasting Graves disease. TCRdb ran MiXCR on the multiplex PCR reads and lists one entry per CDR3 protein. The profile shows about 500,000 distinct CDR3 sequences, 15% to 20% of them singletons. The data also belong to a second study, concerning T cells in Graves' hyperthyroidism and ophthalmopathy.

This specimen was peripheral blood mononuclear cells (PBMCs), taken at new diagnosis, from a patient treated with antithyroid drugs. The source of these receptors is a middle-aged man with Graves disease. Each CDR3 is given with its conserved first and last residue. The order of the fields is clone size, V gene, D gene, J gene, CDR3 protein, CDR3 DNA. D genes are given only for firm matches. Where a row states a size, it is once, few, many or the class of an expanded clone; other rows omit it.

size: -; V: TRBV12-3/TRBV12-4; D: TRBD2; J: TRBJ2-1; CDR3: CASSRQLAGIYNEQFF; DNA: TGTGCCAGCAGCCGCCAACTAGCGGGAATATACAATGAGCAGTTCTTC
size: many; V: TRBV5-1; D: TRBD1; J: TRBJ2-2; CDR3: CASSRDRVIGELFF; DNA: TGCGCCAGCAGCCGAGACAGGGTAATCGGGGAGCTGTTTTTT
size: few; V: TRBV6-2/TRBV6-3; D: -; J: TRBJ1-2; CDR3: CASRAWQASNYGYTF; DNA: TGTGCCTCCCGCGCGTGGCAGGCGTCTAACTATGGCTACACCTTC
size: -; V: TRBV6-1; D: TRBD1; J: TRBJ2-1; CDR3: CASSEATGWHEQFF; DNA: TGTGCCAGCAGTGAAGCGACAGGGTGGCATGAGCAGTTCTTC
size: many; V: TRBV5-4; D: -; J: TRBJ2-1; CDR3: CASSLGRGIRGEQFF; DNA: TGTGCCAGCAGCTTGGGGCGGGGAATACGAGGTGAGCAGTTCTTC
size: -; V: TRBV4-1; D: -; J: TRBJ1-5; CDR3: CGSSQDKASNQPQHF; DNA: TGCGGCAGCAGCCAAGATAAGGCTAGCAATCAGCCCCAGCATTTT
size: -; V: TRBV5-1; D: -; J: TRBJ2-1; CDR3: CASSSRGGGAGNEQFF; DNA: TGCGCCAGCAGCTCTAGGGGCGGAGGGGCGGGGAATGAGCAGTTCTTC
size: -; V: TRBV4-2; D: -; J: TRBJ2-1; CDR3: CASSPAAGPNEQFF; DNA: TGTGCCAGCAGCCCGGCCGCGGGGCCAAATGAGCAGTTCTTC
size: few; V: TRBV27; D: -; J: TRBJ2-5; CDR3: CARWGSETQYF; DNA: TGTGCCAGATGGGGGAGCGAGACCCAGTACTTC
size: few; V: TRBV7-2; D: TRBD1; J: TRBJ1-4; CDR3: CASPEEGARSEKLFF; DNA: TGTGCCAGCCCCGAGGAGGGGGCCCGGTCAGAGAAACTGTTTTTT
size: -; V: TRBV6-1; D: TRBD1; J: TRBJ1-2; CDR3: CASSPSWGQGDGYTF; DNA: TGTGCCAGCAGTCCGTCCTGGGGACAGGGAGATGGCTACACCTTC
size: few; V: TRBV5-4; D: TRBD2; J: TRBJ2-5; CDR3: CASSSRTSEKETQYF; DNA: TGTGCCAGCAGCTCTCGGACTAGCGAAAAAGAGACCCAGTACTTC
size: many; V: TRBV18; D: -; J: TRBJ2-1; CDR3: CASSPTEYNEQFF; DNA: TGTGCCAGCTCACCGACAGAGTACAATGAGCAGTTCTTC
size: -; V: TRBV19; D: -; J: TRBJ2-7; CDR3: CASSIGWTEPYEQYF; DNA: TGTGCCAGTAGTATTGGCTGGACGGAGCCCTACGAGCAGTACTTC
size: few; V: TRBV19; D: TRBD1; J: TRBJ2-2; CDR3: CASSPTFPGQGARIELFF; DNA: TGTGCCAGTAGTCCGACTTTTCCGGGACAGGGGGCTAGGATTGAGCTGTTTTTT
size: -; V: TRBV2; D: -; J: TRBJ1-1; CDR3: CASSEARATEAFF; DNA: TGTGCCAGCAGTGAGGCAAGGGCCACTGAAGCTTTCTTT
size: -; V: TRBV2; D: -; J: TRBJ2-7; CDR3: CATQWSSYEQYF; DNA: TGTGCCACACAGTGGAGCTCCTACGAGCAGTACTTC
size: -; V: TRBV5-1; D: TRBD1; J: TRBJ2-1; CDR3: CASSLWGGQGGEQFF; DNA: TGCGCCAGCAGCTTGTGGGGGGGACAGGGCGGGGAGCAGTTCTTC
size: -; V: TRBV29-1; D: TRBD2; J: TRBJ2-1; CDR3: CSVRESQMTYNEQFF; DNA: TGCAGCGTGCGGGAGTCCCAAATGACCTACAATGAGCAGTTCTTC
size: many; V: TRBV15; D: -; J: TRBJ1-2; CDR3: CATSRDAYGYTF; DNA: TGTGCCACCAGCAGAGATGCCTATGGCTACACCTTC
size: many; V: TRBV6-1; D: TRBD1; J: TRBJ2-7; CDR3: CASSPGTGAIYEQYF; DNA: TGTGCCAGCAGCCCCGGGACAGGGGCTATTTACGAGCAGTACTTC
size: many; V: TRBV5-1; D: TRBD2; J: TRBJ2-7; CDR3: CASSYGGSYEQYF; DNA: TGTGCCAGCAGTTACGGCGGGAGCTACGAGCAGTACTTC
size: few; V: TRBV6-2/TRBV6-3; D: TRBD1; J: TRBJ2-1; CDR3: CASSNYRGVMDEQFF; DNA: TGTGCCAGCAGTAACTACAGGGGGGTTATGGATGAGCAGTTCTTC
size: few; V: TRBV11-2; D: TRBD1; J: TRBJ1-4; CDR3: CASSPQGAGKEKLFF; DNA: TGTGCCAGCAGCCCCCAGGGGGCCGGGAAGGAAAAACTGTTTTTT
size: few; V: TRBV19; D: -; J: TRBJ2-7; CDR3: CASRRTVTSYEQYF; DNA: TGTGCCAGTAGACGGACGGTGACCTCCTACGAGCAGTACTTC
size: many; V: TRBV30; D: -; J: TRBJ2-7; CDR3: CAWRQGTYEQYF; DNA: TGTGCCTGGAGGCAGGGGACCTACGAGCAGTACTTC
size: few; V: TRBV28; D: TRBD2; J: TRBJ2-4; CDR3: CASSARTSGFAKNIQYF; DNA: TGTGCCAGCAGTGCCCGGACTAGCGGTTTCGCCAAAAACATTCAGTACTTC
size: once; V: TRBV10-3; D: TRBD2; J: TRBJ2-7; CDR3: CAISPGGTVGAYEQYF; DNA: TGTGCCATCAGCCCGGGGGGGACGGTGGGGGCCTACGAGCAGTACTTC
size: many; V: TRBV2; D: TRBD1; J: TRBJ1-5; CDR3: CASGTGQPQHF; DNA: TGTGCCAGCGGGACAGGACAGCCCCAGCATTTT